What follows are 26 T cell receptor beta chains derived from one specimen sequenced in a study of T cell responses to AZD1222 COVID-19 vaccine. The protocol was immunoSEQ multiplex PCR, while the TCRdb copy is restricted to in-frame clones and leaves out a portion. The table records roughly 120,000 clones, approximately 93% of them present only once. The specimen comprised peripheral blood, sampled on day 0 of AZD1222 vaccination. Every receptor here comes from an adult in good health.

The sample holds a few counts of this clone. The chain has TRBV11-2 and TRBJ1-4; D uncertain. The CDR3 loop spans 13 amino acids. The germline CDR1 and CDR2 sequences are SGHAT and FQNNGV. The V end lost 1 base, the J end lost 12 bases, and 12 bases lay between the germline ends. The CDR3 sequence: CASSLARLRELFF. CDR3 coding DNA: TGTGCCAGCAGCTTAGCAAGATTAAGGGAACTGTTTTTT. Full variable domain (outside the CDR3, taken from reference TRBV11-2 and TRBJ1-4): EAGVAQSPRYKIIEKRQSVAFWCNPISGHATLYWYQQILGQGPKLLIQFQNNGVVDDSQLPKDRFSAERLKGVDSTLKIQPAKLEDSAVYLCASSLARLRELFFGSGTQLSVL.

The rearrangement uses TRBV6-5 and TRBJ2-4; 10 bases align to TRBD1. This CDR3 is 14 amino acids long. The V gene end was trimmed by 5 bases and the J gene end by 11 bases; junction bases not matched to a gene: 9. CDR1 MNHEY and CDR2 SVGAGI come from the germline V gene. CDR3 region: CASSQPGTGVLQYF. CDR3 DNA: TGTGCCAGCAGTCAACCGGGGACAGGGGTACTTCAGTACTTC.

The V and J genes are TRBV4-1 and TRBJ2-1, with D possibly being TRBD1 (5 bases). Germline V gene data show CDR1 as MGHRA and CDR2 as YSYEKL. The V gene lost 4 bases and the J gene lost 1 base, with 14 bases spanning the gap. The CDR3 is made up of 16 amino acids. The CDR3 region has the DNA TGCGCCAGCAGCCTACAACCCCAGGGTTCCTACAATGAGCAGTTCTTC. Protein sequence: CASSLQPQGSYNEQFF.

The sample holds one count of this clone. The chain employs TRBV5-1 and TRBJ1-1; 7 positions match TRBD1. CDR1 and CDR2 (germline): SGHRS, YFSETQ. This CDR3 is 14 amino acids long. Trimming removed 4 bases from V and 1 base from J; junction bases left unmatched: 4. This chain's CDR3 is CASSPGTENTEAFF. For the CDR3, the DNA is TGCGCCAGCAGCCCCGGGACAGAGAACACTGAAGCTTTCTTT.

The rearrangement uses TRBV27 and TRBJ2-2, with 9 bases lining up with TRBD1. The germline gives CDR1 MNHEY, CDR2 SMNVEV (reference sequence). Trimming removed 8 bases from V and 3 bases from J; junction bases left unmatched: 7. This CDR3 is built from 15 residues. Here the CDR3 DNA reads TGTGCCAGCGCCCCCGGGACAGGGTACACCGGGGAGCTGTTTTTT. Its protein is CASAPGTGYTGELFF.

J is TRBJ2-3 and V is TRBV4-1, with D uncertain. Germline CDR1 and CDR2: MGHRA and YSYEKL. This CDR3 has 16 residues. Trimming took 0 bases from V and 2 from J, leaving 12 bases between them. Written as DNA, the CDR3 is TGCGCCAGCAGCCAAGATACTCAGGACCTCACAGATACGCAGTATTTT. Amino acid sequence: CASSQDTQDLTDTQYF.

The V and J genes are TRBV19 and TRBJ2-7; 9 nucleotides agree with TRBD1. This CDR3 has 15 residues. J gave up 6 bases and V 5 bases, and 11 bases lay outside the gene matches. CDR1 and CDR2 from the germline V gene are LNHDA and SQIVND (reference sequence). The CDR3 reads CASSVTGGVFGEQYF. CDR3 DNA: TGTGCCAGTAGTGTAACAGGGGGCGTTTTCGGCGAGCAGTACTTC.

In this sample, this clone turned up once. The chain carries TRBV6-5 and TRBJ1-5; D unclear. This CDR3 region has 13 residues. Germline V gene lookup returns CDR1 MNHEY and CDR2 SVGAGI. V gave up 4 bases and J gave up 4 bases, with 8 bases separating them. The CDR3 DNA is TGTGCCAGCAGTTGGGCCGAAAATCAGCCCCAGCATTTT. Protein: CASSWAENQPQHF.

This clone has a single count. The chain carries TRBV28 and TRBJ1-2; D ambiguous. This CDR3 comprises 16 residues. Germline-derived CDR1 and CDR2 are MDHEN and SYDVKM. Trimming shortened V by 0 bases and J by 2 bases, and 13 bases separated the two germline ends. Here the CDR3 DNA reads TGTGCCAGCAGTTTATGGAGTGAGGAATCAAACTATGGCTACACCTTC. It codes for CASSLWSEESNYGYTF.

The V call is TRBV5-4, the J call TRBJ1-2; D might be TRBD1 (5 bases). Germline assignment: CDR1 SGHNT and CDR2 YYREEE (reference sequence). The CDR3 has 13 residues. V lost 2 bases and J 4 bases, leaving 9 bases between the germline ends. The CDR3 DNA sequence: TGTGCCAGCAGCTTAAAGGGGCTCTATGGCTACACCTTC. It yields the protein CASSLKGLYGYTF.

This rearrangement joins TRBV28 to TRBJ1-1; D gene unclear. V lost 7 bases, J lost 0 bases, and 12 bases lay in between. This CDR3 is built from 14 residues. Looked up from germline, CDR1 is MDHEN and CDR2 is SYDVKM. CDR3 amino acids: CASISYGVNTEAFF. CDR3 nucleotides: TGTGCCAGCATCTCATACGGGGTGAACACTGAAGCTTTCTTT.

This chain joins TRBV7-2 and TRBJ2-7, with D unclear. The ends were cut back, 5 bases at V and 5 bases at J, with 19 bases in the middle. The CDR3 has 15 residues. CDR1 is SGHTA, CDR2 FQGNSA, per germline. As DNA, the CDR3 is TGTGCCAGCAGCCAGCCCTTTTTGGAACTCCACGAGCAGTACTTC. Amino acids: CASSQPFLELHEQYF.

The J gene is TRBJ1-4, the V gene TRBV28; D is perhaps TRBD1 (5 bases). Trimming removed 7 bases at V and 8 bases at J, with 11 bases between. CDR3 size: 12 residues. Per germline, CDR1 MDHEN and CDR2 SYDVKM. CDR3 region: CASMGPVEKLFF. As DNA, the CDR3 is TGTGCCAGCATGGGGCCGGTGGAAAAACTGTTTTTT.

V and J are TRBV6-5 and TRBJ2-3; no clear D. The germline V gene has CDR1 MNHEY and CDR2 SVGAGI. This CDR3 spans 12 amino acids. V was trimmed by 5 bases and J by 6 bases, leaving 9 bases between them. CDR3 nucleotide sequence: TGTGCCAGCAGTCCCTTGGGGGATACGCAGTATTTT. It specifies CASSPLGDTQYF.

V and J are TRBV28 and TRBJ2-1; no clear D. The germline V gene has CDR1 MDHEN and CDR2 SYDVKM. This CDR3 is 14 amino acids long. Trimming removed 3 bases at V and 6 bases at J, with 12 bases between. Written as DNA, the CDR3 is TGTGCCAGCAGTTTCCGCCGGGCCCCCAATGAGCAGTTCTTC. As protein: CASSFRRAPNEQFF.

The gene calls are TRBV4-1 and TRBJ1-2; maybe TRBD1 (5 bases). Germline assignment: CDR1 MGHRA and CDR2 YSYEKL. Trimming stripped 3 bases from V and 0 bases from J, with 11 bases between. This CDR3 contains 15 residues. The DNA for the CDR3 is TGCGCCAGCAGCCAGCCCGGGGGAGCTAACTATGGCTACACCTTC. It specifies CASSQPGGANYGYTF.

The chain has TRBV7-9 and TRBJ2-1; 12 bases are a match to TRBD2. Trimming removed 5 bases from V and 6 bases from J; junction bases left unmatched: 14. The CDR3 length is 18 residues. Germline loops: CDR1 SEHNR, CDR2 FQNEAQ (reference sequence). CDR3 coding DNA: TGTGCCAGCAGCCCCACTTCCTCTAGCGGGAGGGAGGCCAATGAGCAGTTCTTC. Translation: CASSPTSSSGREANEQFF.

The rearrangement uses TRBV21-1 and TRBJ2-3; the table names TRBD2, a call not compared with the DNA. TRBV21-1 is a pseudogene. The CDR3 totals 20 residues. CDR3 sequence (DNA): TGTGCCAGCAGCAAGAGAACCGAAAGGAGGGCCAAACTTTGCACAGATACGCAGTATTTT. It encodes CASSKRTERRAKLCTDTQYF.

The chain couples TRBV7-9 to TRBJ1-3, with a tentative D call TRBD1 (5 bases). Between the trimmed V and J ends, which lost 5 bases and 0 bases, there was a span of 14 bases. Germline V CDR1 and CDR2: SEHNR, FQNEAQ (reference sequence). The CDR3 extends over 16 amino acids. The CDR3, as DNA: TGTGCCAGCAGCCCCCGGGGCACGTCCTCTGGAAACACCATATATTTT. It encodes CASSPRGTSSGNTIYF.

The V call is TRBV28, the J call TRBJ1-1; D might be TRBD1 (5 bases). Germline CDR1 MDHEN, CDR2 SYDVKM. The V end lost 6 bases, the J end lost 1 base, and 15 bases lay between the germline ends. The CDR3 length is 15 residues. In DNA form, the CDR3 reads TGTGCCAGCAGGTATAATGGACACAAGAACACTGAAGCTTTCTTT. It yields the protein CASRYNGHKNTEAFF.

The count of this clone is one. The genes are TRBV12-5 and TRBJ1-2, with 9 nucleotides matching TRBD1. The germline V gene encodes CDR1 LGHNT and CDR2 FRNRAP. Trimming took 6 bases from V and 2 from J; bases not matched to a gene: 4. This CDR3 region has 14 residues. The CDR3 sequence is CASGTGGPNYGYTF. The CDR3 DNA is TGTGCTAGTGGGACAGGGGGGCCCAACTATGGCTACACCTTC.

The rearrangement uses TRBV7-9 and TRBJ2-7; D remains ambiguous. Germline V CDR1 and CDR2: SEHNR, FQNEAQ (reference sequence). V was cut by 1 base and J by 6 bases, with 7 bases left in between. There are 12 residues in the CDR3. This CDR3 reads CASSLERSEQYF. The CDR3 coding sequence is TGTGCCAGCAGCTTAGAGCGTTCCGAGCAGTACTTC.

This CDR3 reads CASSLEGGSTNEKLFF. The CDR3 DNA sequence: TGTGCCAGCAGCTTAGAAGGAGGATCCACTAATGAAAAACTGTTTTTT. The chain is built from TRBV11-2 and TRBJ1-4, with D unclear. CDR1 is SGHAT, CDR2 FQNNGV, per germline. There are 16 residues in the CDR3. Deletions cut 0 bases from V and 2 bases from J, with 10 bases between.

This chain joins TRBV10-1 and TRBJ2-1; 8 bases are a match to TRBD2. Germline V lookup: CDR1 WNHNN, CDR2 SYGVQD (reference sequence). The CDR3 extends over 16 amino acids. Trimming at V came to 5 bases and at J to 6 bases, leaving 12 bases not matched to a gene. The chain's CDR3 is CASSTTAGVSPNEQFF. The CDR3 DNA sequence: TGCGCCAGCAGTACAACAGCGGGAGTTTCCCCCAATGAGCAGTTCTTC.

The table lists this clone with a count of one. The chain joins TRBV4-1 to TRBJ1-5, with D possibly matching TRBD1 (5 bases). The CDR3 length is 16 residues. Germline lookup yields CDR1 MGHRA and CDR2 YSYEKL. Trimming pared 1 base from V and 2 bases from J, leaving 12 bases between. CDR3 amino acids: CASSQVGGGGNQPQHF. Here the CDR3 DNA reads TGCGCCAGCAGCCAAGTGGGGGGAGGTGGCAATCAGCCCCAGCATTTT.

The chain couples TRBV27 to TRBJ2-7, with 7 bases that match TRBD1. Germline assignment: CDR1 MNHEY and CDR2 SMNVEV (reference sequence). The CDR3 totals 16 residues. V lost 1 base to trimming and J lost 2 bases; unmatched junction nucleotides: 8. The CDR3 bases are TGTGCCAGCAGTTTATACCCCCGACAGGGTACCTACGAGCAGTACTTC. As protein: CASSLYPRQGTYEQYF.